This T cell receptor beta chain is from a study of regulatory T cells in long-lasting Graves disease. Study results and caveats: Accuracy might have suffered from few samples.

With iRepertoire HTBI primers and Arm-PCR of CDR3 regions, TCR beta libraries were built. Each CDR3 protein is one row after TCRdb ran MiXCR on the multiplex PCR reads. Counted here are fewer than 550,000 distinct CDR3 sequences, approximately 16% occurring once; the ten biggest clones make up around 25%. This clonotype occurred a few times. The antigen is not known. The time point was: newly diagnosed GD, antithyroid drugs for less than 3 months. The TCR library was made from RNA that had been extracted from PBMCs in TRIzol. American Thyroid Association guidelines defined Graves' disease diagnosis. This CDR3 is 16 amino acids long. The V and J ends lost 5 bases and 7 bases, in that order; junction bases with no gene match: 10. A further study also used this sample, focusing on T cells in Graves' hyperthyroidism and ophthalmopathy. As reported in that work: Every diagnosis used clinical symptoms, serum thyroxine and TRAb, thyroid ultrasound and orbital computed tomography. In the analysis, a 13 V-J model separated ophthalmopathy from stable hyperthyroidism.

This clonotype originated in a woman aged 35 to 59 with Graves disease. Here the sequenced sample was peripheral blood mononuclear cells (PBMCs), taken at new diagnosis, from a patient treated with antithyroid drugs. The rearrangement uses TRBV12-3 or TRBV12-4 and TRBJ2-3; 12 nucleotides match TRBD2. The CDR3 nucleotides read TGTGCCAGCAGTCCCTCCGGACTAGCGGGGAGAAATACGCAGTATTTT. Protein sequence: CASSPSGLAGRNTQYF.